The 8 T cell receptor beta chains below all came from one sample that was sequenced in a study of regulatory T cells in long-lasting Graves disease. As for time point: newly diagnosed GD, antithyroid drugs for less than 3 months. Preparation of the TCR library used RNA extracted from PBMCs. CDR3 regions were amplified by Arm-PCR using iRepertoire HTBI primers to build TCR beta libraries. MiXCR, run by TCRdb on the multiplex PCR reads, gives a single entry per CDR3 protein. The sample has more than 300,000 distinct CDR3 sequences; around 15% are singletons. The data were also submitted as part of a second study, on T cells in Graves' hyperthyroidism and ophthalmopathy.

The material was peripheral blood mononuclear cells (PBMCs), obtained at new diagnosis, from a patient treated with antithyroid drugs. These receptors were obtained from a woman younger than 30 with Graves disease.

This clonotype was counted at least ten times. The J gene is TRBJ2-3, the V gene TRBV30; D is perhaps TRBD1 (5 bases). V was shortened by 0 bases and J by 3 bases, with 7 bases between the two germline ends. CDR3 size: 13 residues. CDR1 is GTSNPN, CDR2 SVGIG, per germline (reference sequence). The CDR3 region has the DNA TGTGCCTGGAGTGTCACAGGTACAGATACGCAGTATTTT. Its protein product is CAWSVTGTDTQYF. The complete variable domain, with remaining parts taken from reference TRBV30 and TRBJ2-3, reads SQTIHQWPATLVQPVGSPLSLECTVEGTSNPNLYWYRQAAGRGLQLLFYSVGIGQISSEVPQNLSASRPQDRQFILSSKKLLLSDSGFYLCAWSVTGTDTQYFGPGTRLTVL.

V and J are TRBV30 and TRBJ1-5; D unresolved. CDR1 is GTSNPN, CDR2 SVGIG, per germline (reference sequence). With 2 bases removed from V and 7 bases from J, the gap between germline ends came to 12 bases. CDR3 length equals 13 residues. The CDR3 bases are TGTGCCTGGAGTCCCGGGGTGGGCCAGCCCCAGCATTTT. This translates into CAWSPGVGQPQHF. The full variable domain, rest sourced from reference TRBV30 and TRBJ1-5, is SQTIHQWPATLVQPVGSPLSLECTVEGTSNPNLYWYRQAAGRGLQLLFYSVGIGQISSEVPQNLSASRPQDRQFILSSKKLLLSDSGFYLCAWSPGVGQPQHFGDGTRLSIL.

This chain uses TRBV20-1 with TRBJ2-3, with 8 bases lining up with TRBD2. Trimming cost V 5 bases and J 3 bases; bases outside gene matches: 10. The CDR3 consists of 15 residues. The germline CDR1 and CDR2 sequences are DFQATT and SNEGSKA (reference sequence). CDR3 amino acids: CSARPGGARTDTQYF. CDR3 DNA sequence: TGCAGTGCTCGACCCGGGGGGGCAAGAACAGATACGCAGTATTTT.

V usage is TRBV5-6 and J usage is TRBJ2-1; a weak D match, TRBD1 (6 bases). Germline CDR1 and CDR2: SGHDT and YYEEEE. This CDR3 spans 15 amino acids. The V end lost 0 bases, the J end lost 8 bases, and 15 bases lay between the germline ends. CDR3 loop: CASSLARGPSDEQFF. CDR3 DNA: TGTGCCAGCAGCTTGGCCAGGGGCCCCTCCGATGAGCAGTTCTTC.

This chain connects TRBV28 to TRBJ2-3; 7 bases fit TRBD2. The ends lost 4 bases at V and 2 bases at J; junction bases unmatched: 9. CDR1 MDHEN and CDR2 SYDVKM come from the germline V gene. The CDR3 is 16 amino acids. The CDR3 loop reads CASSWVGLADTDTQYF. In nucleotides, the CDR3 is TGTGCCAGCAGTTGGGTTGGGCTAGCGGACACAGATACGCAGTATTTT.

The gene calls are TRBV4-2 and TRBJ1-2; the match to TRBD1 covers 9 bases. Trimming took 3 bases from V and 8 from J; bases not matched to a gene: 10. Germline CDR1 and CDR2: LGHNA and YNFKEQ. CDR3 length: 15 amino acids. CDR3 residues: CASSQAEQGADGYTF. The CDR3 DNA is TGTGCCAGCAGCCAGGCCGAACAGGGGGCGGACGGCTACACCTTC.

This clonotype was found many times. CDR3 bases: TGTGCCAGCAGCACGGAACCCGCGGACACTGAAGCTTTCTTT. Amino acids: CASSTEPADTEAFF. The chain recombines TRBV6-1 with TRBJ1-1; D not certain. Germline loops: CDR1 MNHNS, CDR2 SASEGT. V shed 6 bases and J shed 3 bases, with 14 bases lying between them. This CDR3 has 14 amino acids.

This clonotype appeared many times. The rearrangement joins TRBV6-5 to TRBJ1-1; tentatively, D is TRBD1 (5 bases). The CDR3 is 14 residues long. The V end lost 0 bases, the J end lost 7 bases, and 12 bases lay between the germline ends. Germline V lookup: CDR1 MNHEY, CDR2 SVGAGI. CDR3 bases: TGTGCCAGCAGTTACTCGAGGGCAGGGCGTGAAGCTTTCTTT. It yields the protein CASSYSRAGREAFF.